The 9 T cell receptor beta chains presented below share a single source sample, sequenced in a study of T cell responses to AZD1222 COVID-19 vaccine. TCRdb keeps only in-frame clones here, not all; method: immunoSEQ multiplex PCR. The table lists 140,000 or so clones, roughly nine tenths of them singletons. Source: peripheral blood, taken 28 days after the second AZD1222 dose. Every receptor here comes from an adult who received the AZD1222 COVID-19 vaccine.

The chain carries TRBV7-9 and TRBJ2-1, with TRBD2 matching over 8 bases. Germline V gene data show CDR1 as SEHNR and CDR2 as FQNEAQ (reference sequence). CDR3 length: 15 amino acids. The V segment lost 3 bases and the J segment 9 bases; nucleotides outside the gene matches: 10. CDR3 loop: CASSLKRLALGEQFF. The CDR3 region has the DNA TGTGCCAGCAGCTTGAAGAGACTAGCGCTGGGTGAGCAGTTCTTC.

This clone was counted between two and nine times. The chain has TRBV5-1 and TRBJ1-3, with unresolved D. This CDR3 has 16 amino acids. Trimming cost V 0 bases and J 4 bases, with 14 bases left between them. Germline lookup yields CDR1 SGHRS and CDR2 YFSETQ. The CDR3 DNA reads TGCGCCAGCAGCTTGGGAGACGGAGGAAGGGGAAACACCATATATTTT. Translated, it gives CASSLGDGGRGNTIYF.

The CDR3 is CASSHGGGTGVVDTQYF. As DNA, the CDR3 is TGTGCCAGCAGCCATGGGGGAGGGACAGGGGTTGTAGATACGCAGTATTTT. V usage is TRBV9 and J usage is TRBJ2-3; TRBD1 agrees at 10 bases. The CDR3 is made up of 17 amino acids. The germline V gene has CDR1 SGDLS and CDR2 YYNGEE. V lost 4 bases and J lost 5; bases outside the gene matches: 13.

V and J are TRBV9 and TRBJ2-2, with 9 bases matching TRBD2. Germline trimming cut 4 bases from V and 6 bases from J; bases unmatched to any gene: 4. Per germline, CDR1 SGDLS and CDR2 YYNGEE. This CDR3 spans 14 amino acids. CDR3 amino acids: CASSISGSAGELFF. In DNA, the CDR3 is TGTGCCAGCAGCATTAGCGGGAGTGCCGGGGAGCTGTTTTTT.

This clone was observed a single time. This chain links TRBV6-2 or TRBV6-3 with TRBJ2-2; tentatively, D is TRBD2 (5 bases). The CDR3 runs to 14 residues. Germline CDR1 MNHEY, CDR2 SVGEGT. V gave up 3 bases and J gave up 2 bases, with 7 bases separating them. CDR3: CASSYSGNTGELFF. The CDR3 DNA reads TGTGCCAGCAGTTATTCGGGAAACACCGGGGAGCTGTTTTTT.

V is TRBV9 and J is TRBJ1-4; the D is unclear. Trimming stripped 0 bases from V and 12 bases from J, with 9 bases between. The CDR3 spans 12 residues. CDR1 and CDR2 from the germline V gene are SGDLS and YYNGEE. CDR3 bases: TGTGCCAGCAGCGTAGGCGGAGGGCAACTGTTTTTT. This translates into CASSVGGGQLFF.

CDR3 nucleotides: TGCGCCAGCAGCTTGAGGCAGGAGACCCAGTACTTC. This codes for CASSLRQETQYF. V usage is TRBV5-1 and J usage is TRBJ2-5, with D unclear. Trimming cost V 1 base and J 5 bases, with 6 bases left between them. The germline V gene encodes CDR1 SGHRS and CDR2 YFSETQ. There are 12 residues in the CDR3.

Here the CDR3 reads CASSIGIGPYGYTF. For the CDR3, the DNA is TGTGCCAGTAGTATCGGGATAGGTCCCTATGGCTACACCTTC. The rearrangement joins TRBV19 to TRBJ1-2; D is ambiguous. CDR1 and CDR2 (germline): LNHDA, SQIVND (reference sequence). CDR3 length: 14 residues. V dropped 3 bases and J dropped 4 bases, with 12 bases sitting between them.

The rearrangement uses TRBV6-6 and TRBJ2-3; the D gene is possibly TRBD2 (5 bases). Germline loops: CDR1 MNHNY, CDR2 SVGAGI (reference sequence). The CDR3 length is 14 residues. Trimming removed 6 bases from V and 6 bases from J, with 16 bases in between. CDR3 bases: TGTGCCAGCAGGGGGAGCTCCCTGGAGGATACGCAGTATTTT. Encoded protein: CASRGSSLEDTQYF.